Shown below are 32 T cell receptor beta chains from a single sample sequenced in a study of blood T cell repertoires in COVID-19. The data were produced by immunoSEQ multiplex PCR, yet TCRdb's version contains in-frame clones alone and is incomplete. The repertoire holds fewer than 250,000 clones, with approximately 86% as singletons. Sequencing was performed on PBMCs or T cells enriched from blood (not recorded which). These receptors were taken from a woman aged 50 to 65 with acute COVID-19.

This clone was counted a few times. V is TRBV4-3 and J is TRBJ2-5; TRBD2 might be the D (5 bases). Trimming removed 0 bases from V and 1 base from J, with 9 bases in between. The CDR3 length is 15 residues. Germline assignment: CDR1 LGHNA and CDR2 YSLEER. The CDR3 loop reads CASSQDGDAQETQYF. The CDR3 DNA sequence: TGCGCCAGCAGCCAAGACGGGGATGCCCAAGAGACCCAGTACTTC.

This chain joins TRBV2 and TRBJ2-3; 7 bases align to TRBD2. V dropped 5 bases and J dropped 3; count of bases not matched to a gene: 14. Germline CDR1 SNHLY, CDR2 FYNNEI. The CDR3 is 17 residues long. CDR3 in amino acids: CASSLGIRGGPTDTQYF. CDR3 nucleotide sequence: TGTGCCAGCAGTCTGGGAATAAGGGGAGGGCCTACAGATACGCAGTATTTT.

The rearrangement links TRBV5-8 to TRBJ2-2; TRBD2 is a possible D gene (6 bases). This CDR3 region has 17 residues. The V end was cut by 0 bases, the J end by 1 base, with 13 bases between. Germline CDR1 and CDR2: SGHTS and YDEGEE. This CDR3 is CASSLVRRAGNTGELFF. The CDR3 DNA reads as TGTGCCAGCAGCTTGGTTCGGAGGGCCGGGAACACCGGGGAGCTGTTTTTT.

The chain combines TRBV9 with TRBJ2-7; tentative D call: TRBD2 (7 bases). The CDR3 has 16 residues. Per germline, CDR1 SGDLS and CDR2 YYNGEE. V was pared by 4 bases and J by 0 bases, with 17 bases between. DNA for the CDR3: TGTGCCAGCAGCCCGAGGGGGGCTAGCGGCTCCTACGAGCAGTACTTC. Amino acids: CASSPRGASGSYEQYF.

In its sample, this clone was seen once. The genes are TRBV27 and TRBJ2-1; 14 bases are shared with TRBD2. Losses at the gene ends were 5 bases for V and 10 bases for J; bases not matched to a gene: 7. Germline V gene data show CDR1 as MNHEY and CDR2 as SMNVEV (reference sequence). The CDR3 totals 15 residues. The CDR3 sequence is CASSPGLAGGREQFF. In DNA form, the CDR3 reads TGTGCCAGCAGTCCCGGACTAGCGGGAGGCAGAGAGCAGTTCTTC.

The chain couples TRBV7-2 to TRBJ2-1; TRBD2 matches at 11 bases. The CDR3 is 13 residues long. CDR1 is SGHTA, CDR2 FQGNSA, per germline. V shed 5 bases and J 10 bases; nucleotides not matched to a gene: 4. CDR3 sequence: CASSPRLAGEQFF. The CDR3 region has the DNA TGTGCCAGCAGCCCAAGACTAGCGGGAGAGCAGTTCTTC.

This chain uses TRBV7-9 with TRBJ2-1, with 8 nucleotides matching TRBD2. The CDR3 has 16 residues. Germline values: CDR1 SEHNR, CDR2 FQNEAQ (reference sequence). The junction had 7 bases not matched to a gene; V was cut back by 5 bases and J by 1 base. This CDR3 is CASSPTGLASYNEQFF. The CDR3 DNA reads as TGTGCCAGCAGCCCGACCGGACTAGCTTCCTACAATGAGCAGTTCTTC.

The CDR3 spells CASSYNQGYNTEAFF. DNA for the CDR3: TGTGCCAGCAGTTACAATCAGGGCTACAACACTGAAGCTTTCTTT. The chain combines TRBV6-2 or TRBV6-3 with TRBJ1-1, with D perhaps TRBD1 (5 bases). CDR3 size: 15 residues. Trimming pared 2 bases from V and 2 bases from J, leaving 12 bases between. Germline CDR1 and CDR2: MNHEY and SVGEGT.

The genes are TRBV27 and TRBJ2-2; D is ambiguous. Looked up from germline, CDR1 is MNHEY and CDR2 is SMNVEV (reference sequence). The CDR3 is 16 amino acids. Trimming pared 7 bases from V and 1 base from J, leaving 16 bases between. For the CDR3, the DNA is TGTGCCAGCACCCTGTTGGTTAGCCTGAACACCGGGGAGCTGTTTTTT. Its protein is CASTLLVSLNTGELFF.

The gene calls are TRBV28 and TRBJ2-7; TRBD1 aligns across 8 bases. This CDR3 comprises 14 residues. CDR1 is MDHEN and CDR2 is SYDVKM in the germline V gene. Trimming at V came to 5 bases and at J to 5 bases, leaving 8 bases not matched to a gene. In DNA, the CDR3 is TGTGCCAGCAGTACCCGGGACAGGCGCCACGAGCAGTACTTC. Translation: CASSTRDRRHEQYF.

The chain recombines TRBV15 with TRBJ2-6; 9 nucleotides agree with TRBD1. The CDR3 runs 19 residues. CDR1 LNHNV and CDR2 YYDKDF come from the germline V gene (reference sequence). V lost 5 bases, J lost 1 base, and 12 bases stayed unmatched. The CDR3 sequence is CATSGEAGQGSSGANVLTF. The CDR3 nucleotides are TGTGCCACCAGCGGTGAAGCGGGACAGGGTTCATCTGGGGCCAACGTCCTGACTTTC.

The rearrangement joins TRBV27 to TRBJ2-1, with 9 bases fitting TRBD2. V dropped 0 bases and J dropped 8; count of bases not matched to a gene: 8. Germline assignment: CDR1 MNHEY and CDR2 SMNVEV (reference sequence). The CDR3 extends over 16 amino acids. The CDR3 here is CASSLSLAGGPDEQFF. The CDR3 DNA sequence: TGTGCCAGCAGTTTATCGCTCGCGGGAGGGCCGGATGAGCAGTTCTTC.

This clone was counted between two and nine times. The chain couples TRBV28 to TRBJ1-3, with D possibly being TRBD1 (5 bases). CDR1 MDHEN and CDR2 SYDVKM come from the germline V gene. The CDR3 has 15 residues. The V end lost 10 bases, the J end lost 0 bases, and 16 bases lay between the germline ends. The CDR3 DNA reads TGTGCCATCACATCGACAGCTCTCTCTGGAAACACCATATATTTT. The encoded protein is CAITSTALSGNTIYF.

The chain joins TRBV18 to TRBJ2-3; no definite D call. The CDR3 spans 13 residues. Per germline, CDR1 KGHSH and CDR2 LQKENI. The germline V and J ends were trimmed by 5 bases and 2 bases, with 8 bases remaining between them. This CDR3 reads CASSAIVTDTQYF. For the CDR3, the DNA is TGTGCCAGCTCAGCGATAGTCACAGATACGCAGTATTTT.

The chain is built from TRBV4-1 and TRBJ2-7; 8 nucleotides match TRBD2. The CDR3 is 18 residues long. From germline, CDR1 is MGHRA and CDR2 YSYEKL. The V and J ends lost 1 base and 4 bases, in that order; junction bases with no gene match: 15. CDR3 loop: CASSQGISGTTLVYEQYF. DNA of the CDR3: TGCGCCAGCAGCCAAGGAATTAGCGGGACCACCCTGGTTTACGAGCAGTACTTC.

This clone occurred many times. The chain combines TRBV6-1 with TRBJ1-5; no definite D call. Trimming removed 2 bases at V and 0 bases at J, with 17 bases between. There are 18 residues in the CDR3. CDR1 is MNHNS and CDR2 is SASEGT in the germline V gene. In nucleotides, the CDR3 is TGTGCCAGCAGTGAACCTGACACCGGATTAATTAGCAATCAGCCCCAGCATTTT. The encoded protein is CASSEPDTGLISNQPQHF.

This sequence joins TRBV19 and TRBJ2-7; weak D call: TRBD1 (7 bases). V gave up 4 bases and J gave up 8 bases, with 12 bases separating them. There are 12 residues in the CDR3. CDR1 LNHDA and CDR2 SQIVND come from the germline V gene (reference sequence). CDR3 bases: TGTGCCAGTAGTAGCTCAGGGGGGAAGCAGTACTTC. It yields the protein CASSSSGGKQYF.

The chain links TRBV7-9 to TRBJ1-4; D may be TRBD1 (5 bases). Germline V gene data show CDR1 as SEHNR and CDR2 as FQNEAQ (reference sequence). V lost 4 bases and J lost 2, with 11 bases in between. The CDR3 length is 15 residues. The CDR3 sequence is CASSYGGWTNEKLFF. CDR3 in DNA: TGTGCCAGCAGCTACGGGGGGTGGACTAATGAAAAACTGTTTTTT.

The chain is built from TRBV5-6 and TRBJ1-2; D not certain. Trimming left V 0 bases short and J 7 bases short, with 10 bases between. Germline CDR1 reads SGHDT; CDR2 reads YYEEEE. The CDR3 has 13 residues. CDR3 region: CASSLAAVGGYTF. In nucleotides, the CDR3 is TGTGCCAGCAGCTTGGCCGCGGTGGGTGGCTACACCTTC.

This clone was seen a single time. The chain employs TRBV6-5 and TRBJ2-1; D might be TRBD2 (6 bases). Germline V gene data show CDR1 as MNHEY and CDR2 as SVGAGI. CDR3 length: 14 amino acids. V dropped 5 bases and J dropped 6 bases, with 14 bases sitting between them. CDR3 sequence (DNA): TGTGCCAGCAGTCGCTCCCTAGCGACCAATGAGCAGTTCTTC. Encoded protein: CASSRSLATNEQFF.

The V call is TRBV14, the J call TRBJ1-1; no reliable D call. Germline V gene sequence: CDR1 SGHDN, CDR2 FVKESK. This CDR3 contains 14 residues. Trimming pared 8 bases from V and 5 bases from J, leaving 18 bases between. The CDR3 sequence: CASGLGRRRTEAFF. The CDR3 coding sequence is TGTGCCAGCGGACTGGGCAGGAGAAGAACTGAAGCTTTCTTT.

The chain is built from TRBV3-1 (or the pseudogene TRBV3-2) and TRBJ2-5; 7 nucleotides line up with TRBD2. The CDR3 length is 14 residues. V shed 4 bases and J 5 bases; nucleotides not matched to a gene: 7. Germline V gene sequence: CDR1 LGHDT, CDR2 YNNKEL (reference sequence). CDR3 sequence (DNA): TGTGCCAGCAGCCGGGGCGGGAGTTTCGAGACCCAGTACTTC. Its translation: CASSRGGSFETQYF.

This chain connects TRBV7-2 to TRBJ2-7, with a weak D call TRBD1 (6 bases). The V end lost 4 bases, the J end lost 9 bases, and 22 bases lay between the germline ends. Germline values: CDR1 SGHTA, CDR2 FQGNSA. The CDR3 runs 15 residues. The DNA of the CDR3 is TGTGCCAGCAGCTCTACGACAGGAGGTATGGTGGTGCAGTACTTC. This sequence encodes CASSSTTGGMVVQYF.

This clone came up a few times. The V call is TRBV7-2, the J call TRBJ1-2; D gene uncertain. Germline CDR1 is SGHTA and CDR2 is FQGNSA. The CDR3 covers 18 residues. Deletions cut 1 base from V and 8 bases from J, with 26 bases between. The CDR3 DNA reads TGTGCCAGCAGCTTAGTGGGAGTGGGTGGTAGGATAGGATACGGCTACACCTTC. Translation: CASSLVGVGGRIGYGYTF.

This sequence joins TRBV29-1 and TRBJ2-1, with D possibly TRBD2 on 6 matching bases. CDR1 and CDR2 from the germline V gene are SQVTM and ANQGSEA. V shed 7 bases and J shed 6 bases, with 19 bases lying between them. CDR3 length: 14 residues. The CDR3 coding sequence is TGCAGCGGTTCGACGGGGAGGCGTCCCAATGAGCAGTTCTTC. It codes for CSGSTGRRPNEQFF.

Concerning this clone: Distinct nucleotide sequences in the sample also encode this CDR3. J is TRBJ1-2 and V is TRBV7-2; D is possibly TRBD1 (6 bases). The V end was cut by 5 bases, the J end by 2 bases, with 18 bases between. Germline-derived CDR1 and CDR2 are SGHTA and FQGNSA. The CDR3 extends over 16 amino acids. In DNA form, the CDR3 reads TGTGCCAGCAGCCTAGGGGGAGGAGGATTCAACTATGGCTACACCTTC. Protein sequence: CASSLGGGGFNYGYTF.

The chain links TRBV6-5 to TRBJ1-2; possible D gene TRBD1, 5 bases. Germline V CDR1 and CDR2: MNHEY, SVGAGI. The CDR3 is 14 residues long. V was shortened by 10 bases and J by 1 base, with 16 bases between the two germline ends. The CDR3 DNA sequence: TGTGCCACCGCCCCCAGGGCCCTTAACTATGGCTACACCTTC. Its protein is CATAPRALNYGYTF.

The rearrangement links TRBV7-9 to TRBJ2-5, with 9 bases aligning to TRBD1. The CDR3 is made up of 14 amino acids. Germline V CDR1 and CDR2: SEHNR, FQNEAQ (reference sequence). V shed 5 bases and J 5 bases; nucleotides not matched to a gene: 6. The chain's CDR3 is CASSPQGALETQYF. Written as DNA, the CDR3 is TGTGCCAGCAGCCCACAGGGGGCTCTGGAGACCCAGTACTTC.

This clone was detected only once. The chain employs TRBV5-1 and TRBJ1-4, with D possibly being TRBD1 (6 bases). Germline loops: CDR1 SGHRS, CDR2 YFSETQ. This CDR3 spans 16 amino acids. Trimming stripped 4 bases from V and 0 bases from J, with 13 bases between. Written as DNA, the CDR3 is TGCGCCAGCAGCCTCCGACAGGCCGCAACTAATGAAAAACTGTTTTTT. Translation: CASSLRQAATNEKLFF. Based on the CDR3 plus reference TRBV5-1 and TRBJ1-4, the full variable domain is KAGVTQTPRYLIKTRGQQVTLSCSPISGHRSVSWYQQTPGQGLQFLFEYFSETQRNKGNFPGRFSGRQFSNSRSEMNVSTLELGDSALYLCASSLRQAATNEKLFFGSGTQLSVL.

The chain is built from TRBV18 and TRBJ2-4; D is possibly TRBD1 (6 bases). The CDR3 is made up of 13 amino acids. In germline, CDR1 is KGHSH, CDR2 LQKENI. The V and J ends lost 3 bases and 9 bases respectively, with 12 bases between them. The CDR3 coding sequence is TGTGCCAGCTCACCTCCAACAGGGAGCATTCAGTACTTC. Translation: CASSPPTGSIQYF.

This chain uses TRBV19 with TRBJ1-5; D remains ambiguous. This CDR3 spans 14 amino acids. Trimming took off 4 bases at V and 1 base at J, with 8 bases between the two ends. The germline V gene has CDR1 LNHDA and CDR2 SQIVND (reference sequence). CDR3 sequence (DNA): TGTGCCAGTAGTACGTCCGGGAGCAATCAGCCCCAGCATTTT. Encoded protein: CASSTSGSNQPQHF.

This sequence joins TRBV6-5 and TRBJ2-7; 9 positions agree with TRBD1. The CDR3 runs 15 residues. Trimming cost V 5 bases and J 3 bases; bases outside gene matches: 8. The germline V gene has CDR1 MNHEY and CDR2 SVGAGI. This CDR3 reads CASSRGTGSFYEQYF. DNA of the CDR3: TGTGCCAGCAGTCGAGGGACAGGGTCTTTCTACGAGCAGTACTTC.